Listed below are T cell receptor beta chains from one sample, sequenced in a study of cytomegalovirus exposure and HLA in healthy donors. Method: immunoSEQ multiplex PCR; TCRdb's copy keeps in-frame clones and lacks some. The sample contains about 100,000 clones, approximately 78% of which appear only once. The sequenced sample consisted of PBMCs. All receptors derive from a woman in her sixties in good health and CMV-seronegative. CDR3s include the opening cysteine and the closing phenylalanine or tryptophan. A D gene is named only where the DNA matches it firmly. Some rows have no size entry. The others give once, few or many, or a class for an expanded clone.

>TRBJ1-1|-|13|-|TRBV6-5
CASSPISTVEAFF
TGTGCCAGCAGTCCAATCTCTACAGTTGAAGCTTTCTTT
>TRBJ1-1|-|13|TRBD1|TRBV28
CASRGQGGATAFF
TGTGCCAGCAGGGGACAGGGGGGAGCCACGGCTTTCTTT
>TRBJ2-2|-|17|TRBD1|TRBV28
CASSSPNRGRGTGELFF
TGTGCCAGCAGTTCCCCGAACAGGGGGCGCGGCACCGGGGAGCTGTTTTTT
>TRBJ2-7|-|14|TRBD1|TRBV5-4
CASSLEQGANEQYF
TGTGCCAGCAGCTTAGAACAGGGGGCCAACGAGCAGTACTTC
>TRBJ1-1|few|14|TRBD1|TRBV4-3
CASSQIGTGTEAFF
TGCGCCAGCAGCCAAATCGGGACAGGCACTGAAGCTTTCTTT
>TRBJ1-1|-|13|TRBD1|TRBV7-6
CASSPTGETEAFF
TGTGCCAGCAGTCCCACAGGGGAAACTGAAGCTTTCTTT
>TRBJ2-1|-|12|-|TRBV5-1
CASASGTGEQFF
TGCGCCAGCGCCTCCGGTACGGGTGAGCAGTTCTTC
>TRBJ2-5|-|15|-|TRBV5-1
CASSATGGQSETQYF
TGCGCCAGCAGCGCAACCGGGGGGCAATCGGAGACCCAGTACTTC
>TRBJ1-5|-|13|-|TRBV10-3
CAISVGADQPQHF
TGTGCCATCAGTGTAGGGGCTGATCAGCCCCAGCATTTT
>TRBJ2-6|-|20|TRBD1|TRBV10-3
CAITEGVVGQDASGANVLTF
TGTGCCATCACCGAGGGGGTAGTGGGACAGGATGCCTCTGGGGCCAACGTCCTGACTTTC
>TRBJ1-1|-|15|-|TRBV4-3
CASSQVPVPNTEAFF
TGCGCCAGCAGCCAAGTCCCGGTCCCGAACACTGAAGCTTTCTTT
>TRBJ2-6|-|15|TRBD1|TRBV7-9
CSSSPQGSGANVLTF
TGTTCCAGCAGCCCACAGGGGTCTGGGGCCAACGTCCTGACTTTC
>TRBJ2-2|-|16|-|TRBV7-2
CASSSSTSSVAGELFF
TGTGCCAGCAGCTCTTCGACTAGTAGCGTCGCCGGGGAGCTGTTTTTT
>TRBJ1-1|-|13|-|TRBV29-1
CSVDVQENTEAFF
TGCAGCGTTGACGTACAGGAGAACACTGAAGCTTTCTTT
>TRBJ2-5|-|16|TRBD1|TRBV7-7
CASSVGQGRNQETQYF
TGTGCCAGCAGCGTTGGACAGGGGAGAAATCAAGAGACCCAGTACTTC
>TRBJ2-5|-|14|-|TRBV2
CASIGGVEQETQYF
TGTGCCAGCATAGGGGGGGTTGAACAAGAGACCCAGTACTTC
>TRBJ2-1|once|14|-|TRBV7-2
CASSLGAGGDEQFF
TGTGCCAGCAGCTTAGGGGCAGGAGGGGATGAGCAGTTCTTC
>TRBJ2-7|-|14|-|TRBV5-6
CASSSWTNPYEQYF
TGTGCCAGCAGCTCATGGACAAACCCCTACGAGCAGTACTTC
>TRBJ2-7|-|15|TRBD1|TRBV28
CASSFYGQAPYEQYF
TGTGCCAGCAGTTTCTACGGACAGGCACCCTACGAGCAGTACTTC
>TRBJ2-5|-|14|TRBD1|TRBV18
CASSPGTGKETQYF
TGTGCCAGCTCACCGGGGACAGGGAAAGAGACCCAGTACTTC
>TRBJ2-1|-|16|TRBD2|TRBV15
CATSRDGRGSFNEQFF
TGTGCCACCAGCAGAGACGGGCGGGGGTCGTTCAATGAGCAGTTCTTC
>TRBJ2-3|-|14|-|TRBV7-2
CASSSGVSTDTQYF
TGTGCCAGCAGCTCGGGAGTTAGCACAGATACGCAGTATTTT
>TRBJ1-1|-|14|TRBD1|TRBV6-1
CASIWTGLNTEAFF
TGTGCCAGCATCTGGACAGGGTTGAACACTGAAGCTTTCTTT
>TRBJ2-3|-|14|-|TRBV2
CASSLVRGTDTQYF
TGTGCCAGCAGTCTAGTACGGGGGACAGATACGCAGTATTTT
>TRBJ2-5|once|16|TRBD2|TRBV4-1
CASSQGTSGDAETQYF
TGCGCCAGCAGCCAAGGGACTAGCGGGGATGCGGAGACCCAGTACTTC
>TRBJ2-1|-|13|-|TRBV15
CATRDNSYNEQFF
TGTGCCACCCGGGACAACTCCTACAATGAGCAGTTCTTC
>TRBJ1-4|-|14|-|TRBV9
CASSNGNANEKLFF
TGTGCCAGCAGCAACGGGAATGCTAATGAAAAACTGTTTTTT
>TRBJ1-1|-|15|TRBD1|TRBV5-1
CASSLGGTGEVEAFF
TGCGCCAGCAGCTTGGGGGGGACAGGGGAGGTAGAAGCTTTCTTT
>TRBJ1-1|once|15|-|TRBV7-2
CASSLWGPVNTEAFF
TGTGCCAGCAGCTTATGGGGGCCGGTGAACACTGAAGCTTTCTTT
>TRBJ1-1|-|15|-|TRBV6-5
CASSSLATGNTEAFF
TGTGCCAGCAGTTCCCTGGCTACGGGGAACACTGAAGCTTTCTTT
>TRBJ2-7|-|16|TRBD2|TRBV7-2
CASSIRTSGGSYEQYF
TGTGCCAGCAGCATTCGCACTAGCGGGGGCTCCTACGAGCAGTACTTC
>TRBJ2-2|-|14|-|TRBV30
CAWSVRGQTGELFF
TGTGCCTGGAGTGTTCGAGGGCAAACCGGGGAGCTGTTTTTT
>TRBJ1-4|-|14|-|TRBV15
CATSRGQANEKLFF
TGTGCCACCAGCAGAGGACAGGCCAATGAAAAACTGTTTTTT
>TRBJ1-2|once|12|-|TRBV6-6
CASSYSANGYTF
TGTGCCAGCAGTTACTCAGCCAACGGCTACACCTTC
>TRBJ1-2|-|13|-|TRBV30
CAWSALDTNGYTF
TGTGCCTGGAGTGCTTTAGACACGAATGGCTACACCTTC
>TRBJ2-5|once|15|-|TRBV5-6
CASSLNPGMGETQYF
TGTGCCAGCAGCTTGAACCCAGGGATGGGAGAGACCCAGTACTTC
>TRBJ1-2|-|15|-|TRBV9
CASRFHRGTVYGYTF
TGTGCCAGCAGGTTCCATAGGGGGACCGTTTATGGCTACACCTTC
>TRBJ1-1|-|14|TRBD1|TRBV15
CATSRRQGDTEAFF
TGTGCCACCAGCAGACGACAGGGAGACACTGAAGCTTTCTTT
>TRBJ1-1|-|15|-|TRBV5-1
CASSLAPGMNTEAFF
TGCGCCAGCAGCTTGGCCCCAGGGATGAACACTGAAGCTTTCTTT
>TRBJ2-7|-|19|TRBD2|TRBV4-1
CASSPWISGTSGGAYEQYF
TGCGCCAGCAGCCCCTGGATCTCCGGGACTAGCGGGGGAGCCTACGAGCAGTACTTC
>TRBJ2-1|-|18|TRBD2|TRBV4-1
CASSQELAGVVSYNEQFF
TGCGCCAGCAGCCAAGAACTAGCGGGAGTCGTTTCCTACAATGAGCAGTTCTTC
>TRBJ1-4|-|15|TRBD1|TRBV28
CASTRQGSASRKLFF
TGTGCCAGCACCCGACAGGGGTCGGCTTCAAGGAAACTGTTTTTT
>TRBJ2-7|-|16|TRBD2|TRBV4-3
CASSQAHSGIGYEQYF
TGCGCCAGCAGCCAAGCCCATAGCGGGATTGGGTACGAGCAGTACTTC
>TRBJ2-7|-|13|-|TRBV29-1
CSVAEVSSYEQYF
TGCAGCGTTGCCGAGGTTAGCTCCTACGAGCAGTACTTC
>TRBJ1-1|-|12|-|TRBV28
CASTRGKAEAFF
TGTGCCAGCACAAGGGGGAAAGCTGAAGCTTTCTTT
>TRBJ2-7|-|15|-|TRBV10-2
CASSESAGLIYEQYF
TGCGCCAGCAGTGAGTCAGCAGGCTTAATCTACGAGCAGTACTTC
>TRBJ2-1|-|14|TRBD2|TRBV9
CASSVVVGAGIQFF
TGTGCCAGCAGCGTAGTAGTGGGAGCGGGAATTCAGTTCTTC
>TRBJ1-1|-|12|-|TRBV30
CAWSSGGAEAFF
TGTGCCTGGAGCAGCGGTGGGGCTGAAGCTTTCTTT
>TRBJ1-2|-|16|-|TRBV5-6
CASSLAGGAFYYGYTF
TGTGCCAGCAGCTTGGCCGGCGGGGCTTTTTACTATGGCTACACCTTC
>TRBJ1-1|-|15|TRBD1|TRBV5-1
CASSLEIDRGTEAFF
TGCGCCAGCAGCTTGGAAATTGACAGGGGGACTGAAGCTTTCTTT
>TRBJ2-1|-|15|TRBD1|TRBV4-1
CASSGTGRRGYEQFF
TGCGCCAGCAGCGGGACAGGGAGGCGGGGTTATGAGCAGTTCTTC
>TRBJ2-2|-|15|TRBD1|TRBV9
CASSLGQGANGELFF
TGTGCCAGCAGCTTGGGACAGGGGGCAAACGGGGAGCTGTTTTTT
>TRBJ1-2|-|14|TRBD1|TRBV10-3
CAITGQGTNYGYTF
TGTGCCATCACCGGACAGGGAACGAACTATGGCTACACCTTC
>TRBJ1-2|-|13|TRBD1|TRBV29-1
CSAKGQPNYGYTF
TGCAGCGCAAAGGGACAGCCAAACTATGGCTACACCTTC
>TRBJ2-7|-|13|-|TRBV6-6
CASSLAQTYEQYF
TGTGCCAGCAGCCTCGCACAGACCTACGAGCAGTACTTC
>TRBJ1-1|-|14|-|TRBV10-3
CAIRIQGSDTEAFF
TGTGCCATCAGGATACAGGGTAGCGACACTGAAGCTTTCTTT
>TRBJ2-5|-|14|-|TRBV7-2
CASSFPGRQETQYF
TGTGCCAGCAGCTTCCCAGGTCGGCAAGAGACCCAGTACTTC
>TRBJ1-1|-|15|-|TRBV9
CASSPTDIFNTEAFF
TGTGCCAGCAGCCCAACAGACATATTCAACACTGAAGCTTTCTTT
>TRBJ1-5|-|17|-|TRBV5-6
CASSRTRTGKGNQPQHF
TGTGCCAGCAGCCGAACAAGAACAGGCAAGGGGAATCAGCCCCAGCATTTT
>TRBJ2-3|-|13|TRBD2|TRBV29-1
CSVAHGGSDTQYF
TGCAGCGTTGCACACGGCGGGAGTGATACGCAGTATTTT